This TCR beta chain was retrieved from a study of shared clonotypes between healthy human individuals. Profiled with immunoSEQ multiplex PCR; TCRdb holds only in-frame clones, not every one. In the table there are millions of clones, about 95% of which are singletons. On this clone itself: What it recognizes is unknown.

CD45RO negativity and positive selection for CCR7 defined naive CD8 cells, a population that excluded terminally differentiated effector memory CD45RA+ cells. Whole-study results and caveats: Clonotypes not shared had lower generation probabilities than those common to all four donors. It was expected that sequencing depth would affect clonotype sharing among donors. Estimated richness values were generally larger in naive subsets than in memory subsets.

The sample comprised naive CD8+ T cells sorted from blood. This clonotype was obtained from a man between 18 and 35 years old in good health.

In nucleotides, the CDR3 is TGTGCCAGCAGCCCGACTAGCGGGAGAGGGAATGAGCAGTTCTTC. Amino acids: CASSPTSGRGNEQFF. This chain joins TRBV7-9 and TRBJ2-1, with 12 bases aligning to TRBD2. The ends lost 5 bases at V and 7 bases at J; junction bases unmatched: 6. Germline CDR1 is SEHNR and CDR2 is FQNEAQ (reference sequence). The CDR3 has 15 residues.